One sample yielded the 10 T cell receptor beta chains listed below, sequenced in a study of cytomegalovirus exposure and HLA in healthy donors listed by TCRdb under 2017. The library was prepared using the immunoSEQ multiplex PCR assay. A mixture of 60 forward primers for TCR Vbeta segments and 13 reverse primers for TCR Jbeta segments was used in the multiplex PCR. This is the immuneACCESS table as TCRdb keeps it, with only in-frame sequences that have V and J called. A part of the clones is gone; compared with another copy, unresolved V genes explain less than half, and the rest is unexplained. This sample holds about 130,000 clones; about 80% were observed only once. Of the sample, around 1.8% falls within the top ten clones. Sample: PBMCs. These receptors were collected from a woman between 45 and 65 years old in good health and CMV-seronegative.

V usage is TRBV6-5 and J usage is TRBJ2-7; 11 nucleotides line up with TRBD2. The germline V gene has CDR1 MNHEY and CDR2 SVGAGI. J gave up 7 bases and V 2 bases, and 1 base lay outside the gene matches. The CDR3 is made up of 13 amino acids. CDR3 DNA sequence: TGTGCCAGCAGTTACGGGACTAGCGGAGAGCAGTACTTC. The encoded protein is CASSYGTSGEQYF.

This clone showed up just once. The rearrangement uses TRBV9 and TRBJ1-1; the D is unclear. This CDR3 has 15 amino acids. The V gene lost 0 bases and the J gene lost 0 bases, with 9 bases spanning the gap. Germline V gene sequence: CDR1 SGDLS, CDR2 YYNGEE. The CDR3 region is CASSVGAGMNTEAFF. CDR3 DNA: TGTGCCAGCAGCGTAGGGGCAGGCATGAACACTGAAGCTTTCTTT.

The chain uses TRBV14 and TRBJ2-1, with TRBD1 matching over 10 bases. The CDR3 totals 16 residues. CDR1 SGHDN and CDR2 FVKESK come from the germline V gene. Trimming cost V 5 bases and J 7 bases; bases outside gene matches: 11. Here the CDR3 reads CASSSHRDRGRNEQFF. CDR3 DNA: TGTGCCAGCAGCTCGCACCGGGACAGGGGACGAAATGAGCAGTTCTTC.

The chain combines TRBV6-1 with TRBJ2-1, with 7 bases matching TRBD2. The length of the CDR3 is 19 residues. Germline V CDR1 and CDR2: MNHNS, SASEGT. Trimming removed 2 bases from V and 2 bases from J; junction bases left unmatched: 15. CDR3 in amino acids: CASSELKGLGGGAYNEQFF. The CDR3 DNA sequence: TGTGCCAGCAGTGAATTAAAAGGGTTGGGCGGGGGAGCCTACAATGAGCAGTTCTTC.

This chain joins TRBV19 and TRBJ1-5; maybe TRBD1 (5 bases). V was trimmed by 6 bases and J by 1 base, leaving 10 bases between them. The germline gives CDR1 LNHDA, CDR2 SQIVND (reference sequence). The CDR3 spans 14 residues. The CDR3 nucleotides read TGTGCCAGTAGCACAGGAAAGAGCAATCAGCCCCAGCATTTT. Protein product: CASSTGKSNQPQHF. The variable domain in full, completed from reference TRBV19 and TRBJ1-5, reads DGGITQSPKYLFRKEGQNVTLSCEQNLNHDAMYWYRQDPGQGLRLIYYSQIVNDFQKGDIAEGYSVSREKKESFPLTVTSAQKNPTAFYLCASSTGKSNQPQHFGDGTRLSIL.

This chain uses TRBV7-2 with TRBJ1-1; D remains unclear. CDR1 and CDR2 (germline): SGHTA, FQGNSA. The CDR3 contains 15 residues. V was cut by 1 base and J by 4 bases, with 13 bases left in between. For the CDR3, the DNA is TGTGCCAGCAGCTTAGTACCGAGAAGTATCACTGAAGCTTTCTTT. Protein sequence: CASSLVPRSITEAFF.

This clone was detected a few times. The rearrangement joins TRBV10-3 to TRBJ1-5; no definite D call. CDR3 length: 14 residues. The germline V and J ends were trimmed by 4 bases and 5 bases, with 12 bases remaining between them. Germline V gene sequence: CDR1 ENHRY, CDR2 SYGVKD. The CDR3 coding sequence is TGTGCCATCAGTGCGGAGGTTTGGGATCAGCCCCAGCATTTT. Amino acid sequence: CAISAEVWDQPQHF.

V is TRBV2 and J is TRBJ2-2, with 9 bases lining up with TRBD2. The CDR3 loop spans 16 amino acids. J was trimmed by 4 bases and V by 5 bases; bases with no gene match: 8. The germline CDR1 and CDR2 sequences are SNHLY and FYNNEI. CDR3 nucleotide sequence: TGTGCCAGCAGTCCATGGCTAGCGGGAATCACCGGGGAGCTGTTTTTT. Its protein is CASSPWLAGITGELFF.

This clone showed up just once. The J gene is TRBJ2-1, the V gene TRBV5-4; 10 bases fit TRBD1. Germline V gene data show CDR1 as SGHNT and CDR2 as YYREEE (reference sequence). J lost 5 bases, V lost 4 bases, and 3 bases had no gene match. This CDR3 has 14 amino acids. The CDR3 loop reads CASSIGQGDNEQFF. Here the CDR3 DNA reads TGTGCCAGCAGCATAGGACAGGGGGACAATGAGCAGTTCTTC.

The CDR3 is CASSLLAGADTGELFF. In DNA form, the CDR3 reads TGTGCCAGCAGCTTGCTAGCGGGAGCCGACACCGGGGAGCTGTTTTTT. The chain joins TRBV5-4 to TRBJ2-2, with 10 bases lining up with TRBD2. This CDR3 has 16 residues. V dropped 1 base and J dropped 3; count of bases not matched to a gene: 3. Per the germline V gene, CDR1 is SGHNT and CDR2 is YYREEE (reference sequence).